Listed below are T cell receptor beta chains from one sample, sequenced in a study of blood T cell repertoires in COVID-19. Assay: immunoSEQ multiplex PCR; the TCRdb copy retains only in-frame clones and omits some. The sample has 360,000 or so clones, around nine tenths seen once. The sequencing sample was made of PBMCs or T cells enriched from blood (not recorded which). Receptors originate from a woman between 25 and 40 years old who had recovered from COVID-19. Both conserved end residues are part of each CDR3. Each record gives: J gene, D gene, V gene, clone size, CDR3 DNA, CDR3 protein. A D gene is named only where the DNA matches it firmly. Clone size, where shown, is once, few, many, or a class for clones that have expanded.

>TRBJ2-2|.|TRBV5-4|.
TGTGCCAGCAGCTTGGTGACGGGGGACACCGGGGAGCTGTTTTTT
CASSLVTGDTGELFF
>TRBJ1-5|.|TRBV28|.
TGTGCCAGCACCCTCCAAGGGAGCAGATGGGCGCCCCAGCATTTT
CASTLQGSRWAPQHF
>TRBJ2-7|.|TRBV14|once
TGTGCCAGCAGCCAAGAAGGGGCAGGGTCCTACGAGCAGTACTTC
CASSQEGAGSYEQYF
>TRBJ1-5|TRBD1|TRBV3-1/TRBV3-2|.
TGTGCCAGCAGCGACGACAGGGATAATCAGCCCCAGCATTTT
CASSDDRDNQPQHF
>TRBJ1-2|.|TRBV5-1|few
TGCGCCAGCAGCGACACCCTCGGGGGGGGGAGCAACACCTTC
CASSDTLGGGSNTF
>TRBJ2-5|.|TRBV29-1|.
TGCAGCGTTGAATTAGCTTCCGAGACCCAGTACTTC
CSVELASETQYF
>TRBJ2-2|TRBD2|TRBV10-3|few
TGTGCCATCGGAGCCCTAACCGGGACTAGCGGGGGGGCCGCGAACACCGGGGAGCTGTTTTTT
CAIGALTGTSGGAANTGELFF
>TRBJ2-4|.|TRBV9|few
TGTGCCAGCAGCGTTAGCGGCGGGGAGTCCAACATTCAGTACTTC
CASSVSGGESNIQYF
>TRBJ2-7|.|TRBV30|.
TGTGCCTGGTCTAAGGGGACGGCGGGGGAGCAGTACTTC
CAWSKGTAGEQYF
>TRBJ1-1|.|TRBV7-9|.
TGCAGTCTTACGGACTTGAACACTGAAGCTTTCTTT
CSLTDLNTEAFF
>TRBJ2-7|.|TRBV2|.
TGTGCCAGCAGTGAAGCGCTTAGCTACGAGCAGTACTTC
CASSEALSYEQYF
>TRBJ1-4|TRBD1|TRBV7-9|.
TGTGCCAGCAGCTTAGTGGCCGAACAGGGGGGAAAACTGTTTTTT
CASSLVAEQGGKLFF
>TRBJ1-1|TRBD1|TRBV14|few
TGTGCCAGCAGCAAAATCCTCCCTGGACAGGGTAGCCCTGAAGCTTTCTTT
CASSKILPGQGSPEAFF
>TRBJ1-5|.|TRBV19|.
TGTGCCAGTAGTATAGGTGGAGAGCATCAGCCCCAGCATTTT
CASSIGGEHQPQHF
>TRBJ2-5|TRBD2|TRBV9|.
TGTGCCAGCAGCGGGGGGAGACTAGCGGGAGCAGAGACCCAGTACTTC
CASSGGRLAGAETQYF
>TRBJ1-1|.|TRBV19|.
TGTGCCAGCCGAATACAGGCGAAGAACACTGAAGCTTTCTTT
CASRIQAKNTEAFF
>TRBJ1-5|.|TRBV7-9|.
TGTGCCAGCAGCTCGGGCAATCAGCCCCAGCATTTT
CASSSGNQPQHF
>TRBJ2-7|.|TRBV5-3|.
TGTGCCAGAAGCTTGGGGCGGGGTGACTACGAGCAGTACTTC
CARSLGRGDYEQYF
>TRBJ2-1|.|TRBV18|.
TGTGCCAGCTCCCCTAGCCTCCATGAGCAGTTCTTC
CASSPSLHEQFF
>TRBJ1-1|.|TRBV5-1|.
TGCGCCAGCAGCTTGGACATGTCGGGTATCTCTGAAGCTTTCTTT
CASSLDMSGISEAFF